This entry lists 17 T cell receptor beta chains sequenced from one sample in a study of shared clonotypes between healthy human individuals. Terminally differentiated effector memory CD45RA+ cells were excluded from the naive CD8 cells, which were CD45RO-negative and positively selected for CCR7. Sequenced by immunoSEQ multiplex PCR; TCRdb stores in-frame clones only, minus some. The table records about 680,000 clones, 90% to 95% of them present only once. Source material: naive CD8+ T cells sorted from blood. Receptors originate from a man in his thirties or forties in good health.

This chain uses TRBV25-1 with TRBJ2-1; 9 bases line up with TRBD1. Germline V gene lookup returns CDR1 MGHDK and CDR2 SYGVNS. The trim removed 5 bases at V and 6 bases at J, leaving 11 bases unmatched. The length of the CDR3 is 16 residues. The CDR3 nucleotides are TGTGCCAGCAGTATGGGACAGGGACCTGCGGCCAATGAGCAGTTCTTC. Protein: CASSMGQGPAANEQFF.

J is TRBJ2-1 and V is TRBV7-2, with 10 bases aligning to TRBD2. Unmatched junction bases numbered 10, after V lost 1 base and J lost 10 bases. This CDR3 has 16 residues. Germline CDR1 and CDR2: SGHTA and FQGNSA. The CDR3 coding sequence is TGTGCCAGCAGCTTAGTTTCTAGCGGGAGTAGGAAGGAGCAGTTCTTC. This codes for CASSLVSSGSRKEQFF.

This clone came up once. CDR3: CSAKTGSNEKLFF. The CDR3 DNA follows: TGCAGCGCCAAGACAGGGAGTAATGAAAAACTGTTTTTT. The rearrangement joins TRBV29-1 to TRBJ1-4; TRBD1 matches 7 bases. Trimming at V came to 7 bases and at J to 4 bases, leaving 6 bases not matched to a gene. This CDR3 contains 13 residues. CDR1 and CDR2 (germline): SQVTM, ANQGSEA.

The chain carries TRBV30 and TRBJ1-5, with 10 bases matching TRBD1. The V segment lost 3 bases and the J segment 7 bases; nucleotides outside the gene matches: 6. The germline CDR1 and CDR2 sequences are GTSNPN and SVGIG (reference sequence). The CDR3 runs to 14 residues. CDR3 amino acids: CAWSPGQGRQPQHF. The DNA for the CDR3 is TGTGCCTGGAGCCCGGGACAGGGGAGACAGCCCCAGCATTTT.

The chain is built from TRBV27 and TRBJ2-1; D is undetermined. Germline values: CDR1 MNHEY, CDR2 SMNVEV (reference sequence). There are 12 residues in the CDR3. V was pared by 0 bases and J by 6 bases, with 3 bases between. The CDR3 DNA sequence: TGTGCCAGCAGTTTATCGCTCAATGAGCAGTTCTTC. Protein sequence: CASSLSLNEQFF.

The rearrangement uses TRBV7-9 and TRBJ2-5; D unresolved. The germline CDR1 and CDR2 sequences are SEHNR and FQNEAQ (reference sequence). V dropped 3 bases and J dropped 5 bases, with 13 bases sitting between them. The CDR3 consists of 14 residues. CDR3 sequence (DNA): TGTGCCAGCAGCTTTTTAGAAGGGTGGGAGACCCAGTACTTC. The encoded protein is CASSFLEGWETQYF.

CDR3 coding DNA: TGTGCCAGCAGCCTCAGACAAGATCTTGAAGCTTTCTTT. It yields the protein CASSLRQDLEAFF. The V call is TRBV7-2, the J call TRBJ1-1, with no clear D. The CDR3 is 13 residues long. Germline-derived CDR1 and CDR2 are SGHTA and FQGNSA. The V end was cut by 5 bases, the J end by 7 bases, with 14 bases between.

The DNA for the CDR3 is TGTGCCAGCAGCTTAGCAGGGTACTACGAGCAGTACTTC. Translating gives CASSLAGYYEQYF. The chain carries TRBV7-6 and TRBJ2-7; D not resolved. This CDR3 is 13 amino acids long. Trimming took off 0 bases at V and 3 bases at J, with 6 bases between the two ends. The V gene's germline CDR1 is SGHVS and CDR2 FNYEAQ.

The CDR3 sequence: CASGTSGLAEQFF. DNA of the CDR3: TGTGCCAGTGGGACTAGCGGACTAGCGGAGCAGTTCTTC. This chain uses TRBV19 with TRBJ2-1; TRBD2 matches 11 bases. Trimming took 8 bases from V and 10 from J; bases not matched to a gene: 7. This CDR3 region has 13 residues. Germline V lookup: CDR1 LNHDA, CDR2 SQIVND (reference sequence).

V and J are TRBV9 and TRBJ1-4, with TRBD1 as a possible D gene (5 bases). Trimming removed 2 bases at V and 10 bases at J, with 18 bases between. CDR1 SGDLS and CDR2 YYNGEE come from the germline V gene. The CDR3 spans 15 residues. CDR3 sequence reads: CASSVAGTSAGKLFF. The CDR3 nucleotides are TGTGCCAGCAGCGTGGCCGGGACCTCCGCCGGAAAACTGTTTTTT.

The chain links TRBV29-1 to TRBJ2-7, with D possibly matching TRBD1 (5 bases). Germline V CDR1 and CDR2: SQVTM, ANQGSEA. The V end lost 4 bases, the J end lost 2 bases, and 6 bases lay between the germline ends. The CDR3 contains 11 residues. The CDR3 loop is CSVVDTYEQYF. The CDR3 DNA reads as TGCAGCGTTGTGGACACCTACGAGCAGTACTTC.

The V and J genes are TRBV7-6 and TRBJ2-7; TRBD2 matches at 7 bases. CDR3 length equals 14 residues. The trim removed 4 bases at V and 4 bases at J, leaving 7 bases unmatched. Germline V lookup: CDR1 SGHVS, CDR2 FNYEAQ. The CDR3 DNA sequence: TGTGCCAGCAGCTGGGGGGGGGAAGCATACGAGCAGTACTTC. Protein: CASSWGGEAYEQYF. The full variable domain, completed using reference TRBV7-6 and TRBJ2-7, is GAGVSQSPRYKVTKRGQDVALRCDPISGHVSLYWYRQALGQGPEFLTYFNYEAQQDKSGLPNDRFSAERPEGSISTLTIQRTEQRDSAMYRCASSWGGEAYEQYFGPGTRLTVT.

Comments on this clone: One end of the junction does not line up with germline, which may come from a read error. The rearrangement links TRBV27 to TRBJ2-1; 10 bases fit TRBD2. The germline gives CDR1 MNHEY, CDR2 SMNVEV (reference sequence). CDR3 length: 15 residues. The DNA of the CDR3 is TGTGCCAGCAGTTTTGTGGCTAGCGGGAGTTATGAACAGTTCTTC. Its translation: CASSFVASGSYEQFF.

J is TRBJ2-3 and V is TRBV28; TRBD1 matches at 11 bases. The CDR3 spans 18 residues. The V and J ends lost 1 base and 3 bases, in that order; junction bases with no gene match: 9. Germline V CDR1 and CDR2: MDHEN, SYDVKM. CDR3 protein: CASSLFVSGTGGTDTQYF. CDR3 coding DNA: TGTGCCAGCAGTTTATTTGTCTCCGGGACAGGGGGTACAGATACGCAGTATTTT.

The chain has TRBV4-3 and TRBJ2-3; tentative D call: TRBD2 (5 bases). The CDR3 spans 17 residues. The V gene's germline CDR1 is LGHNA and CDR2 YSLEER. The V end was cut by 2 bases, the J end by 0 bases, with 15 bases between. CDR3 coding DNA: TGCGCCAGCAGCCAATTGTGGAAGGAGGATAGCACAGATACGCAGTATTTT. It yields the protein CASSQLWKEDSTDTQYF.

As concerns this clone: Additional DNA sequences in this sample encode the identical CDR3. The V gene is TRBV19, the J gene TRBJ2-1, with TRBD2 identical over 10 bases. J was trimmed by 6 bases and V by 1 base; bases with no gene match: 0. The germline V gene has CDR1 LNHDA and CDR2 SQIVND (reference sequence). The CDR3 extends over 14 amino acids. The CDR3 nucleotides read TGTGCCAGTAGTATAGGACTAGCGGGCAATGAGCAGTTCTTC. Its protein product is CASSIGLAGNEQFF.

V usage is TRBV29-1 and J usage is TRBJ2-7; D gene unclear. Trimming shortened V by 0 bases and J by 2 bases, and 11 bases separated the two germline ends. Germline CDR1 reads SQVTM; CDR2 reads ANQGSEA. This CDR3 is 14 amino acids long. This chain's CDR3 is CSVEDSNSPYEQYF. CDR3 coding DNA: TGCAGCGTTGAAGATAGTAACAGCCCCTACGAGCAGTACTTC.